The clone carrying this TCR beta chain was counted between two and nine times. Its cognate antigen is unknown. These data originate in a study of metastatic and nonmetastatic thyroid tumors. Looking at the study overall: Repertoires were compared across blood and tumor or nodule tissue from malignant and benign thyroid patients. Study-wide findings and caveats: TCR beta diversity was reportedly significantly higher in malignant thyroid tumors than benign nodules, in blood and tumor.

Trimming stripped 5 bases from V and 4 bases from J, with 14 bases between. The germline CDR1 and CDR2 sequences are MNHNS and SASEGT. This CDR3 is 14 amino acids long. In the original analysis: Variation in CDR3 across clinicopathological groups served as the basis for constructing a distant-metastasis classifier in papillary thyroid cancer. TCRdb redid the clone calls on the PCR reads using MiXCR. It is TCRdb's table, rather than the study itself, that gives the V and J calls and clone size. The sample has 15,000 to 20,000 clones, approximately 31% seen once. Every patient underwent thyroid surgery untreated.

The sequenced material came from tumor tissue. The chain couples TRBV6-1 to TRBJ1-2, with D hard to call. This receptor was obtained from a male donor with papillary thyroid cancer or a benign thyroid nodule (not recorded which). Some clones in this sample may be carry-over from other donors' samples. Here the CDR3 reads CASSKRTDRYGYTF. The DNA of the CDR3 is TGTGCCAGCAGTAAACGGACGGACCGCTATGGCTACACCTTC.